These 12 T cell receptor beta chains originate from one sample sequenced in a study of Graves' ophthalmopathy and Graves' hyperthyroidism. RNA transcripts provided the template for amplifying TCR beta CDR3 regions. After a first-round RT-PCR with HTBI primers, a second-round multiplex PCR was run. TCRdb reanalysed the multiplex PCR reads using MiXCR and keeps one entry per CDR3 protein. The table has 900,000 to 1,200,000 distinct CDR3 sequences, about two fifths seen once. The sample taken for sequencing was peripheral blood or thyroid tissue (not recorded which). These TCRs come from an adult man with Graves' hyperthyroidism.

This clonotype has ten or more counts. The chain links TRBV10-3 to TRBJ2-7, with TRBD1 matching over 9 bases. This CDR3 has 14 amino acids. V shed 6 bases, J shed 2 bases, and the junction held 5 bases outside the gene matches. CDR1 is ENHRY and CDR2 is SYGVKD in the germline V gene. The CDR3 loop reads CAIRGTGKTYEQYF. The CDR3 DNA reads TGTGCCATCAGGGGGACAGGGAAGACCTACGAGCAGTACTTC.

Points on this clonotype: Since a much larger clone is just one base distant, this may be a read error. J is TRBJ1-1 and V is TRBV20-1, with no clear D. The CDR3 is 14 residues long. Germline loops: CDR1 DFQATT, CDR2 SNEGSKA (reference sequence). Trimming left V 7 bases short and J 0 bases short, with 15 bases between. The CDR3 coding sequence is TGCAGTGTTAGGCCTCCCGGCATGAACACTGAAGCTTTCTTT. Amino acids: CSVRPPGMNTEAFF.

A note on this clonotype: A clone one base away is much larger, so this may be a read error. V usage is TRBV29-1 and J usage is TRBJ2-2; TRBD1 is a possible D gene (6 bases). This CDR3 spans 15 amino acids. Germline CDR1 and CDR2: SQVTM and ANQGSEA. V was trimmed by 4 bases and J by 1 base, leaving 13 bases between them. DNA for the CDR3: TGCAGCGTTGGGGGGCCCTCCATGAACACCGGGGAGCTGTTTTTT. This gives the protein CSVGGPSMNTGELFF.

This clonotype has only a few counts. The rearrangement uses TRBV9 and TRBJ1-4; D is ambiguous. V dropped 4 bases and J dropped 7 bases, with 14 bases sitting between them. Looked up from germline, CDR1 is SGDLS and CDR2 is YYNGEE. The CDR3 contains 14 residues. CDR3 protein: CASSLGPAGEKLFF. DNA of the CDR3: TGTGCCAGCAGCTTGGGCCCTGCGGGTGAAAAACTGTTTTTT.

Notes on this clonotype: Lacking the conserved final phenylalanine or tryptophan, this CDR3 likely reflects a read error. This rearrangement joins TRBV9 to TRBJ1-4; the D gene is possibly TRBD1 (6 bases). Germline-derived CDR1 and CDR2 are SGDLS and YYNGEE. V lost 4 bases and J 3 bases, leaving 13 bases between the germline ends. This CDR3 contains 15 residues. CDR3 DNA: TGTGCCAGCAGCACCACAGCAGGGGCTAATGAAAAACTGTTTTGT. Protein sequence: CASSTTAGANEKLFC.

This clonotype was seen repeatedly, ten times or more. V usage is TRBV7-2 and J usage is TRBJ2-5; 8 bases line up with TRBD1. After removal of 5 bases from V and 5 bases from J, the junction contained 7 bases not matched to a gene. Germline loops: CDR1 SGHTA, CDR2 FQGNSA. There are 14 residues in the CDR3. The CDR3 sequence is CASSKTGARETQYF. CDR3 nucleotides: TGTGCCAGCAGCAAGACAGGGGCGCGGGAGACCCAGTACTTC.

This clonotype was found a few times. V gene TRBV12-5 combines with J gene TRBJ1-1, with 8 nucleotides matching TRBD1. Germline CDR1 LGHNT, CDR2 FRNRAP. CDR3 size: 17 residues. Unmatched junction bases numbered 7, after V lost 0 bases and J lost 1 base. CDR3 DNA sequence: TGTGCTAGTGGTTTGGTCCCACCGACAGGGGCGAACACTGAAGCTTTCTTT. Its translation is CASGLVPPTGANTEAFF.

V usage is TRBV29-1 and J usage is TRBJ1-2; D ambiguous. The CDR3 has 10 amino acids. V was cut by 4 bases and J by 8 bases, with 8 bases left in between. In germline, CDR1 is SQVTM, CDR2 ANQGSEA. The CDR3: CSVGARGYTF. The CDR3 nucleotides are TGCAGCGTTGGGGCGCGGGGCTACACCTTC.

The V and J genes are TRBV20-1 and TRBJ2-7; no firm D call. V gave up 5 bases and J gave up 2 bases, with 16 bases separating them. The CDR3 is made up of 14 amino acids. The germline V gene encodes CDR1 DFQATT and CDR2 SNEGSKA (reference sequence). The CDR3 protein is CSASNSATTYEQYF. The CDR3 DNA follows: TGCAGTGCTTCCAACTCCGCCACGACCTACGAGCAGTACTTC.

About this clonotype: This may come from a read error, since a much larger clone is one base off. The V gene is TRBV27, the J gene TRBJ2-7; 7 bases fit TRBD1. This CDR3 has 13 residues. The germline V gene has CDR1 MNHEY and CDR2 SMNVEV (reference sequence). The J segment lost 2 bases and the V segment lost 6 bases, leaving 4 bases of the junction unmatched. The CDR3 is CASRRQGPYEQYF. As DNA, the CDR3 is TGTGCCAGCAGGCGACAGGGCCCCTACGAGCAGTACTTC.

This clonotype was recorded at least ten times. Here the CDR3 reads CASSLGGPGYEQYF. The CDR3 region has the DNA TGTGCCAGCAGCTTGGGGGGCCCAGGGTACGAGCAGTACTTC. The V gene is TRBV7-8, the J gene TRBJ2-7; D is possibly TRBD1 or TRBD2 (6 bases each). This CDR3 comprises 14 residues. Germline V CDR1 and CDR2: SGHVS, FQNEAQ. With 3 bases removed from V and 4 bases from J, the gap between germline ends came to 13 bases.

This clonotype was found many times. The chain links TRBV20-1 to TRBJ1-6, with 8 bases matching TRBD1. Per the germline V gene, CDR1 is DFQATT and CDR2 is SNEGSKA (reference sequence). The V segment lost 4 bases and the J segment 6 bases; nucleotides outside the gene matches: 11. The CDR3 loop spans 16 amino acids. The chain's CDR3 is CSAIPGTGYRNSPLHF. The CDR3 region has the DNA TGCAGTGCTATACCCGGGACAGGTTATCGTAATTCACCCCTCCACTTT.